This T cell receptor (beta chain) was captured by sequencing in a study of blood T cells in healthy people across ages. With V trimmed by 6 bases and J by 4 bases, 5 bases remained unmatched. Germline V CDR1 and CDR2: SGHTA, FQGTGA. This CDR3 region has 15 residues. Primed by a sample-barcoded 5' primer and a J-beta primer mix, a second PCR proceeded for roughly 6 to 12 cycles. A 12-random-nucleotide template-switch adaptor tagged each cDNA molecule. One entry per CDR3 protein, called by TCRdb with MiXCR from the 5' RACE reads. Of more than 650,000 distinct CDR3 sequences in the sample, about 26% were seen once. This clonotype has just a few counts. Another study also made use of these data, one on T cells of mothers and their children. Turning to that study: Samples came from a few healthy Caucasian mothers and their six children.

Sequencing was done on a sample of blood. The sequence was obtained from a boy younger than 18 in good health. This chain connects TRBV7-3 to TRBJ2-1; the match to TRBD2 covers 11 bases. In nucleotides, the CDR3 is TGTGCCAGCAGTCATAGACTAGCGGGGTACAATGAGCAGTTCTTC. This codes for CASSHRLAGYNEQFF.